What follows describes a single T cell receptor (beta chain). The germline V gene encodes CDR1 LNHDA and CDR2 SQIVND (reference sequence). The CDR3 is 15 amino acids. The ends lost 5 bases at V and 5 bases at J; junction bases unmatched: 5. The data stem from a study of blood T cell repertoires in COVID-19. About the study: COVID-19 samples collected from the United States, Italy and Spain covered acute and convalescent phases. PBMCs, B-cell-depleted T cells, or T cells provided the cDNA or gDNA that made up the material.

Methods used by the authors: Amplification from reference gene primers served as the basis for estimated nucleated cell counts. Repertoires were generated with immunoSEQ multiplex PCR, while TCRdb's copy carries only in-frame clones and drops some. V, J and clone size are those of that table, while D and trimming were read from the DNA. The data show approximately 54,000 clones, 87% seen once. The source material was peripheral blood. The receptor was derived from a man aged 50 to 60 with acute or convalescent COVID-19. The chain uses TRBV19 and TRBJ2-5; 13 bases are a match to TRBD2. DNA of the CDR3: TGTGCCAGTAGTTTTTGGACTAGCGGGAGCGAGACCCAGTACTTC. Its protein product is CASSFWTSGSETQYF.